Below are 30 T cell receptor beta chains sequenced from a single sample in a study of T cell clonotyping in hematopoietic cell transplantation. TCRdb keeps only in-frame clones here, not all; method: immunoSEQ multiplex PCR. The repertoire holds some 45,000 clones, 80% to 85% seen once, with approximately 5.3% in the top ten. Time point noted: recipient sample about 28 days before transplant, after cytoreduction. This specimen consisted of peripheral blood mononuclear cells, obtained before stem cell transplant. These receptors originate from a man aged 55 to 70 with myelodysplastic syndrome. Some clones in this sample may be carry-over from other donors' samples.

V usage is TRBV5-1 and J usage is TRBJ1-2; 7 bases fit TRBD1. Looked up from germline, CDR1 is SGHRS and CDR2 is YFSETQ. Trimming took 2 bases from V and 8 from J; bases not matched to a gene: 12. The CDR3 totals 15 residues. CDR3 DNA sequence: TGCGCCAGCAGCTTAGAAGGGGGCCCGGCGGGAGGCTACACCTTC. Amino acid sequence: CASSLEGGPAGGYTF.

This clone occurred once. V gene TRBV27 combines with J gene TRBJ2-3, with D perhaps TRBD2 (6 bases). Germline lookup yields CDR1 MNHEY and CDR2 SMNVEV (reference sequence). V shed 5 bases and J shed 1 base, with 16 bases lying between them. The CDR3 consists of 16 residues. Written as DNA, the CDR3 is TGTGCCAGCAGTCCACATGGGGCTAGCGGCACAGATACGCAGTATTTT. This codes for CASSPHGASGTDTQYF.

V gene TRBV18 combines with J gene TRBJ2-7; D may be TRBD2 (6 bases). Deletions cut 3 bases from V and 6 bases from J, with 9 bases between. In germline, CDR1 is KGHSH, CDR2 LQKENI. This CDR3 is built from 12 residues. The CDR3 here is CASSPNGGEQYF. Here the CDR3 DNA reads TGTGCCAGCTCACCGAACGGGGGCGAGCAGTACTTC.

This chain joins TRBV4-2 and TRBJ2-4, with TRBD1 matching over 9 bases. Germline assignment: CDR1 LGHNA and CDR2 YNFKEQ. J was trimmed by 8 bases and V by 0 bases; bases with no gene match: 8. This CDR3 region has 16 residues. As DNA, the CDR3 is TGTGCCAGCAGCCAAGATCCCTACAGGGGGCCTGACATTCAGTACTTC. Translating it yields CASSQDPYRGPDIQYF.

The V call is TRBV6-6, the J call TRBJ1-2, with D possibly matching TRBD1 (6 bases). In germline, CDR1 is MNHNY, CDR2 SVGAGI (reference sequence). V was cut by 8 bases and J by 8 bases, with 15 bases left in between. The length of the CDR3 is 12 residues. This chain's CDR3 is CASRPGAGGYTF. Here the CDR3 DNA reads TGTGCCAGCCGCCCGGGGGCCGGGGGCTACACCTTC.

The chain carries TRBV7-9 and TRBJ2-7; TRBD2 aligns across 9 bases. V gave up 8 bases and J gave up 4 bases; unmatched junction bases: 9. Germline assignment: CDR1 SEHNR and CDR2 FQNEAQ (reference sequence). This CDR3 is 14 amino acids long. The CDR3 region has the DNA TGTGCCAGCCATGGTGCTAGCGGGGCTTACGAGCAGTACTTC. This encodes CASHGASGAYEQYF.

Comments on this clone: At one boundary the junction diverges from the germline segment, which might be a read error. The chain carries TRBV6-4 and TRBJ1-5; possibly TRBD1 for D (6 bases). Germline CDR1 reads MRHNA; CDR2 reads SNTAGT. CDR3 length: 15 amino acids. The CDR3 sequence is CASSDSGGSGQPQHF. The DNA of the CDR3 is TGTGCCAGCAGCGACTCGGGGGGCTCGGGTCAGCCCCAGCATTTT.

This sequence joins TRBV7-9 and TRBJ2-5; 10 positions agree with TRBD1. The ends lost 4 bases at V and 6 bases at J; junction bases unmatched: 17. Germline V CDR1 and CDR2: SEHNR, FQNEAQ (reference sequence). This CDR3 has 18 residues. CDR3 nucleotide sequence: TGTGCCAGCAGCTCTCCCCCGGGACAGGGGTCCCCCGGCCAGACCCAGTACTTC. Its translation: CASSSPPGQGSPGQTQYF.

The V call is TRBV5-4, the J call TRBJ2-3, with D perhaps being TRBD1 or TRBD2 (5 bases each). Between the trimmed V and J ends, which lost 4 bases and 3 bases, there was a span of 15 bases. In germline, CDR1 is SGHNT, CDR2 YYREEE (reference sequence). CDR3 length: 15 residues. The CDR3 here is CASSARDLQTDTQYF. In DNA form, the CDR3 reads TGTGCCAGCAGCGCGAGGGACCTTCAAACAGATACGCAGTATTTT.

J is TRBJ2-7 and V is TRBV27; 12 positions match TRBD1. The CDR3 has 13 residues. CDR1 MNHEY and CDR2 SMNVEV come from the germline V gene (reference sequence). V lost 6 bases, J lost 7 bases, and 4 bases stayed unmatched. In DNA, the CDR3 is TGTGCCAGCAGGGGACAGGGGGCTAGGGAGCAGTACTTC. This codes for CASRGQGAREQYF.

The V and J genes are TRBV5-1 and TRBJ1-5, with a weak D call TRBD1 (6 bases). V shed 4 bases and J shed 7 bases, with 15 bases lying between them. Per germline, CDR1 SGHRS and CDR2 YFSETQ. The CDR3 extends over 14 amino acids. CDR3 loop: CASSHEGGLQPQHF. DNA for the CDR3: TGCGCCAGCAGCCACGAGGGGGGGCTCCAGCCCCAGCATTTT. Looking up the rest from reference TRBV5-1 and TRBJ1-5 gives the full variable domain: KAGVTQTPRYLIKTRGQQVTLSCSPISGHRSVSWYQQTPGQGLQFLFEYFSETQRNKGNFPGRFSGRQFSNSRSEMNVSTLELGDSALYLCASSHEGGLQPQHFGDGTRLSIL.

The CDR3 nucleotides read TGTGCCAGCAGCTCAGGGACCGGCGAGCAGTTCTTC. Translation gives CASSSGTGEQFF. The J gene is TRBJ2-1, the V gene TRBV7-2; D may be TRBD1 or TRBD2 (5 bases each). V lost 4 bases and J lost 10, with 11 bases in between. Germline V gene data show CDR1 as SGHTA and CDR2 as FQGNSA. The CDR3 is 12 amino acids.

The chain has TRBV28 and TRBJ1-2; D may be TRBD1 (6 bases). V lost 7 bases and J lost 9, with 18 bases in between. Germline V CDR1 and CDR2: MDHEN, SYDVKM. The CDR3 is 13 residues long. In DNA form, the CDR3 reads TGTGCCAGCACAACGGGGGCGCGGGTGAGCTACACCTTC. Translated, it gives CASTTGARVSYTF.

The rearrangement joins TRBV5-1 to TRBJ2-7, with D perhaps TRBD2 (5 bases). In germline, CDR1 is SGHRS, CDR2 YFSETQ. V was clipped by 6 bases and J by 7 bases, with 17 bases between them. This CDR3 spans 13 amino acids. CDR3 region: CASKVQATGEQYF. CDR3 DNA: TGCGCCAGCAAAGTTCAAGCGACGGGAGAGCAGTACTTC.

The chain is built from TRBV19 and TRBJ1-5; possibly TRBD1 for D (5 bases). The ends were cut back, 6 bases at V and 4 bases at J, with 13 bases in the middle. The CDR3 runs to 14 residues. Germline V gene sequence: CDR1 LNHDA, CDR2 SQIVND (reference sequence). The CDR3, as DNA: TGTGCCAGTAGCCCTCTCGGGGGGAATCAGCCCCAGCATTTT. Translated, it gives CASSPLGGNQPQHF.

This rearrangement joins TRBV28 to TRBJ2-2, with 8 nucleotides matching TRBD2. The CDR3 loop spans 15 amino acids. Unmatched junction bases numbered 6, after V lost 8 bases and J lost 1 base. Germline V gene sequence: CDR1 MDHEN, CDR2 SYDVKM. The CDR3 coding sequence is TGTGCCAGCCAAATAGCGGGGTTGAACACCGGGGAGCTGTTTTTT. This gives the protein CASQIAGLNTGELFF.

This clone was recorded once. The chain employs TRBV20-1 and TRBJ2-5; D not resolved. V lost 0 bases and J lost 5, with 4 bases in between. Germline V lookup: CDR1 DFQATT, CDR2 SNEGSKA (reference sequence). The CDR3 runs 11 residues. DNA for the CDR3: TGCAGTGCTAGAGAGCGGGAGACCCAGTACTTC. It codes for CSARERETQYF.

V gene TRBV7-2 combines with J gene TRBJ2-1, with 9 positions matching TRBD2. The V gene's germline CDR1 is SGHTA and CDR2 FQGNSA. The CDR3 is 14 amino acids. V dropped 6 bases and J dropped 10; count of bases not matched to a gene: 10. CDR3: CASSLTSGSYEQFF. For the CDR3, the DNA is TGTGCCAGCAGTCTGACTAGCGGCTCCTACGAGCAGTTCTTC. Together with reference TRBV7-2 and TRBJ2-1, the CDR3 gives the full variable domain: GAGVSQSPSNKVTEKGKDVELRCDPISGHTALYWYRQSLGQGLEFLIYFQGNSAPDKSGLPSDRFSAERTGGSVSTLTIQRTQQEDSAVYLCASSLTSGSYEQFFGPGTRLTVL.

This clone was counted only a few times. V gene TRBV7-2 combines with J gene TRBJ2-3; D is undetermined. The germline V gene has CDR1 SGHTA and CDR2 FQGNSA. This CDR3 region has 15 residues. V lost 5 bases and J lost 1, with 13 bases in between. CDR3 sequence reads: CASSPGSWGTDTQYF. CDR3 coding DNA: TGTGCCAGCAGCCCCGGGTCGTGGGGCACAGATACGCAGTATTTT.

The chain links TRBV19 to TRBJ1-5; no definite D call. CDR3 size: 13 residues. With 5 bases removed from V and 6 bases from J, the gap between germline ends came to 11 bases. Germline V lookup: CDR1 LNHDA, CDR2 SQIVND (reference sequence). This CDR3 reads CASSPISGQPQHF. CDR3 nucleotides: TGTGCCAGTAGTCCGATATCGGGTCAGCCCCAGCATTTT.

The chain combines TRBV5-1 with TRBJ1-4; tentatively, D is TRBD1 (5 bases). Trimming left V 0 bases short and J 0 bases short, with 12 bases between. The germline V gene encodes CDR1 SGHRS and CDR2 YFSETQ. The CDR3 length is 17 residues. The CDR3: CASSLGLAGSTNEKLFF. CDR3 nucleotide sequence: TGCGCCAGCAGCTTGGGGCTCGCAGGGTCAACTAATGAAAAACTGTTTTTT.

This clone was counted between two and nine times. This rearrangement joins TRBV6-5 to TRBJ1-5, with 8 positions matching TRBD1. Germline-derived CDR1 and CDR2 are MNHEY and SVGAGI. The V gene end was trimmed by 0 bases and the J gene end by 5 bases; junction bases not matched to a gene: 3. CDR3 length equals 15 residues. The CDR3 protein is CASSYSAGGDQPQHF. CDR3 in DNA: TGTGCCAGCAGTTACTCGGCAGGGGGCGATCAGCCCCAGCATTTT.

This rearrangement joins TRBV27 to TRBJ2-2, with D perhaps TRBD2 (5 bases). CDR1 is MNHEY and CDR2 is SMNVEV in the germline V gene (reference sequence). Deletions cut 8 bases from V and 2 bases from J, with 9 bases between. The CDR3 is made up of 13 amino acids. This CDR3 is CASGSGNTGELFF. In DNA, the CDR3 is TGTGCCAGCGGGAGTGGAAACACCGGGGAGCTGTTTTTT.

In DNA, the CDR3 is TGTGCCAGCAGCGTAGCATCGAGCTCTGGAAACACCATATATTTT. As protein: CASSVASSSGNTIYF. This rearrangement joins TRBV9 to TRBJ1-3; D uncertain. The germline V gene has CDR1 SGDLS and CDR2 YYNGEE. Trimming shortened V by 0 bases and J by 0 bases, and 7 bases separated the two germline ends. The CDR3 has 15 residues. Combining the CDR3 with reference TRBV9 and TRBJ1-3 gives the whole variable domain DSGVTQTPKHLITATGQRVTLRCSPRSGDLSVYWYQQSLDQGLQFLIQYYNGEERAKGNILERFSAQQFPDLHSELNLSSLELGDSALYFCASSVASSSGNTIYFGEGSWLTVV.

V is TRBV19 and J is TRBJ2-3; 9 bases are a match to TRBD1. Germline CDR1 LNHDA, CDR2 SQIVND (reference sequence). Losses at the gene ends were 4 bases for V and 1 base for J; bases not matched to a gene: 3. CDR3 length: 15 residues. The CDR3 DNA reads TGTGCCAGTAGTAGCCGGACAGGGGGCACAGATACGCAGTATTTT. Protein product: CASSSRTGGTDTQYF.

The chain combines TRBV7-2 with TRBJ2-5; 8 positions agree with TRBD2. In germline, CDR1 is SGHTA, CDR2 FQGNSA. The CDR3 is made up of 16 amino acids. With 3 bases clipped from V and 4 bases from J, the junction kept 10 bases outside the gene matches. The CDR3 spells CASSFPSGGARETQYF. The CDR3 DNA reads as TGTGCCAGCAGCTTCCCGTCGGGGGGGGCACGAGAGACCCAGTACTTC.

J is TRBJ2-7 and V is TRBV11-2, with D uncertain. The CDR3 has 15 residues. In germline, CDR1 is SGHAT, CDR2 FQNNGV. The germline V and J ends were trimmed by 4 bases and 6 bases, with 19 bases remaining between them. The CDR3, as DNA: TGTGCCAGCAGCTGGTTAAAAGGGCGCGTTGGCGAGCAGTACTTC. Protein: CASSWLKGRVGEQYF.

The chain joins TRBV13 to TRBJ2-3, with 10 nucleotides matching TRBD2. CDR1 is PRHDT and CDR2 is FYEKMQ in the germline V gene (reference sequence). The CDR3 length is 18 residues. The ends lost 5 bases at V and 1 base at J; junction bases unmatched: 12. CDR3 sequence: CASSARGSGGVGTDTQYF. For the CDR3, the DNA is TGTGCCAGCAGCGCCCGGGGAAGCGGGGGGGTTGGCACAGATACGCAGTATTTT.

V usage is TRBV19 and J usage is TRBJ1-5; D gene ambiguous. Trimming stripped 4 bases from V and 5 bases from J, with 9 bases between. This CDR3 comprises 13 residues. Germline assignment: CDR1 LNHDA and CDR2 SQIVND (reference sequence). CDR3 nucleotide sequence: TGTGCCAGTAGTACCCGGTCCGATCAGCCCCAGCATTTT. Encoded protein: CASSTRSDQPQHF.

V is TRBV4-3 and J is TRBJ2-3; TRBD1 agrees at 7 bases. The CDR3 runs 14 residues. Trimming took 0 bases from V and 4 from J; bases not matched to a gene: 1. From germline, CDR1 is LGHNA and CDR2 YSLEER. DNA for the CDR3: TGCGCCAGCAGCCAAGAAGGGACAGCAGATACGCAGTATTTT. This gives the protein CASSQEGTADTQYF.